These 30 T cell receptor beta chains came from one sample sequenced in a study of OX40 agonist ivuxolimab in advanced cancers. Clones were sequenced by immunoSEQ multiplex PCR, and TCRdb holds only the in-frame ones, with some missing. This table has around 76,000 clones, 80% to 90% appearing once. Sequencing used CD4+ or CD8+ T cells sorted from blood, obtained in a trial of the OX40 agonist ivuxolimab. These receptors were obtained from an adult with an advanced solid tumor such as melanoma, head and neck, liver or kidney cancer.

V usage is TRBV28 and J usage is TRBJ1-1, with D possibly matching TRBD1 (6 bases). This CDR3 has 14 residues. Looked up from germline, CDR1 is MDHEN and CDR2 is SYDVKM. V gave up 6 bases and J gave up 1 base, with 12 bases separating them. In nucleotides, the CDR3 is TGTGCCAGCAGCCAACAACAGGGGAACACTGAAGCTTTCTTT. Translation: CASSQQQGNTEAFF.

The chain employs TRBV19 and TRBJ2-1; 11 bases are shared with TRBD2. CDR3 length: 15 amino acids. Germline CDR1 and CDR2: LNHDA and SQIVND (reference sequence). Trimming at V came to 5 bases and at J to 6 bases, leaving 6 bases not matched to a gene. The CDR3 region is CASSLLAGGFNEQFF. The CDR3, as DNA: TGTGCCAGTAGTTTGCTAGCGGGGGGTTTCAATGAGCAGTTCTTC.

The chain joins TRBV2 to TRBJ2-1; 9 nucleotides align to TRBD2. V trimming: 6 bases; J trimming: 5 bases; junction bases outside the gene matches: 2. From germline, CDR1 is SNHLY and CDR2 FYNNEI. This CDR3 has 13 amino acids. The CDR3 DNA reads TGTGCCAGCAGGGCTAGCGGGAACAATGAGCAGTTCTTC. It translates to CASRASGNNEQFF.

Turning to this clone: Germline is not matched at one junction end, which may reflect a read error. The chain is built from TRBV7-9 and TRBJ1-3; perhaps TRBD1 as D (5 bases). CDR3 length equals 13 residues. The germline CDR1 and CDR2 sequences are SEHNR and FQNEAQ (reference sequence). This CDR3 is CASSLSLREGASF. For the CDR3, the DNA is TGTGCCAGCAGCTTAAGTCTCAGGGAAGGCGCGTCTTTT.

The CDR3 sequence: CSGGFTDTQYF. CDR3 sequence (DNA): TGCAGTGGGGGATTCACAGATACGCAGTATTTT. The genes are TRBV20-1 and TRBJ2-3; D gene unclear. Trimming stripped 7 bases from V and 2 bases from J, with 7 bases between. The germline V gene encodes CDR1 DFQATT and CDR2 SNEGSKA (reference sequence). The CDR3 extends over 11 amino acids.

The chain joins TRBV5-1 to TRBJ2-1; 11 bases map to TRBD2. The CDR3 contains 15 residues. Trimming cost V 4 bases and J 7 bases; bases outside gene matches: 7. The germline gives CDR1 SGHRS, CDR2 YFSETQ. The DNA of the CDR3 is TGCGCCAGCAGCGTGGGACTAGCGGAGGGGAATGAGCAGTTCTTC. This gives the protein CASSVGLAEGNEQFF.

The chain has TRBV4-1 and TRBJ2-3; 8 bases are a match to TRBD1. With V trimmed by 4 bases and J by 1 base, 10 bases remained unmatched. Germline CDR1 MGHRA, CDR2 YSYEKL. The CDR3 has 17 amino acids. The CDR3 loop is CASSLGQGRFRTDTQYF. The CDR3 nucleotides read TGCGCCAGCAGCCTCGGACAGGGTCGTTTTCGCACAGATACGCAGTATTTT.

This clone was detected only a few times. The CDR3 loop is CASSKAGSGEYEQYF. The CDR3 DNA reads TGTGCCAGCAGCAAAGCGGGTAGCGGGGAGTACGAGCAGTACTTC. The chain links TRBV21-1 to TRBJ2-7; TRBD2, the D gene given by the table, was not confirmed from the DNA. TRBV21-1 is termed a pseudogene. CDR3 length: 15 residues.

This chain joins TRBV28 and TRBJ2-1; D is possibly TRBD2 (7 bases). Looked up from germline, CDR1 is MDHEN and CDR2 is SYDVKM. This CDR3 comprises 13 residues. With 8 bases removed from V and 8 bases from J, the gap between germline ends came to 16 bases. CDR3 DNA: TGTGCCAGCGGGGGGGGCGCTAGGGATGAGCAGTTCTTC. Translating gives CASGGGARDEQFF. Looking up the rest from reference TRBV28 and TRBJ2-1 gives the full variable domain: DVKVTQSSRYLVKRTGEKVFLECVQDMDHENMFWYRQDPGLGLRLIYFSYDVKMKEKGDIPEGYSVSREKKERFSLILESASTNQTSMYLCASGGGARDEQFFGPGTRLTVL.

About this clone itself: A read error may account for a junction end that differs from germline. The J gene is TRBJ2-1, the V gene TRBV7-7; a weak D match, TRBD1 (6 bases). Germline V gives CDR1 SSHAT, CDR2 FNYEAQ (reference sequence). This CDR3 contains 13 residues. The CDR3 region has the DNA TGTGCTAGCAGCTACGGACAGTACAATGAGCAGTTCTTC. Translation gives CASSYGQYNEQFF.

The chain employs TRBV28 and TRBJ2-1; D is possibly TRBD1 (6 bases). The CDR3 spans 14 residues. Germline loops: CDR1 MDHEN, CDR2 SYDVKM. Trimming stripped 5 bases from V and 6 bases from J, with 14 bases between. The CDR3 loop reads CASSATGSPNEQFF. CDR3 nucleotide sequence: TGTGCCAGCAGTGCTACAGGGTCACCCAATGAGCAGTTCTTC.

V usage is TRBV4-1 and J usage is TRBJ2-5; possible D gene TRBD1, 5 bases. This CDR3 comprises 15 residues. The V gene's germline CDR1 is MGHRA and CDR2 YSYEKL. Trimming removed 4 bases from V and 3 bases from J, with 15 bases in between. The CDR3 coding sequence is TGCGCCAGCAGCCTAGGGCAGGGATGGGAAGAGACCCAGTACTTC. This translates into CASSLGQGWEETQYF.

This chain uses TRBV2 with TRBJ2-7; D is undetermined. Per germline, CDR1 SNHLY and CDR2 FYNNEI. The CDR3 is made up of 16 amino acids. V gave up 6 bases and J gave up 2 bases, with 20 bases separating them. The CDR3: CASSELTHSLTYEQYF. As DNA, the CDR3 is TGTGCCAGCAGCGAGTTGACACACTCACTAACCTACGAGCAGTACTTC.

This clone showed up just once. The chain recombines TRBV7-9 with TRBJ1-4; D gene unclear. Between the trimmed V and J ends, which lost 1 base and 0 bases, there was a span of 6 bases. Germline CDR1 and CDR2: SEHNR and FQNEAQ (reference sequence). CDR3 length equals 15 residues. This chain's CDR3 is CASSLGESTNEKLFF. CDR3 nucleotides: TGTGCCAGCAGCTTAGGGGAGTCAACTAATGAAAAACTGTTTTTT.

The chain joins TRBV29-1 to TRBJ2-1; 9 bases fit TRBD2. The CDR3 has 12 residues. Germline loops: CDR1 SQVTM, CDR2 ANQGSEA. V was pared by 8 bases and J by 6 bases, with 5 bases of the junction left unmatched. The chain's CDR3 is CSLMRGGNEQFF. CDR3 coding DNA: TGCAGCCTCATGCGGGGGGGCAATGAGCAGTTCTTC.

V is TRBV10-3 and J is TRBJ1-2; 12 bases line up with TRBD1. Trimming removed 7 bases from V and 4 bases from J; junction bases left unmatched: 13. Per germline, CDR1 ENHRY and CDR2 SYGVKD. This CDR3 region has 17 residues. The CDR3 DNA reads TGTGCCATCAACCCCGGGACAGGGGGCGGAAACGGCTATGGCTACACCTTC. Translated, it gives CAINPGTGGGNGYGYTF.

V gene TRBV15 combines with J gene TRBJ2-2; TRBD1 matches 7 bases. Trimming cost V 0 bases and J 5 bases; bases outside gene matches: 6. This CDR3 contains 16 residues. Germline-derived CDR1 and CDR2 are LNHNV and YYDKDF (reference sequence). The DNA of the CDR3 is TGTGCCACCAGCAGAGATTTACAGGGGAATACCGGGGAGCTGTTTTTT. Residues: CATSRDLQGNTGELFF. Using reference TRBV15 and TRBJ2-2 for the parts outside the CDR3, the full variable domain is DAMVIQNPRYQVTQFGKPVTLSCSQTLNHNVMYWYQQKSSQAPKLLFHYYDKDFNNEADTPDNFQSRRPNTSFCFLDIRSPGLGDTAMYLCATSRDLQGNTGELFFGEGSRLTVL.

The V and J genes are TRBV6-1 and TRBJ2-3; TRBD1 matches at 7 bases. V lost 2 bases, J lost 2 bases, and 4 bases stayed unmatched. The germline V gene has CDR1 MNHNS and CDR2 SASEGT. The CDR3 consists of 15 residues. CDR3 nucleotides: TGTGCCAGCAGTGAATTCGGGACAGCCACAGATACGCAGTATTTT. Residues: CASSEFGTATDTQYF.

The gene calls are TRBV7-8 and TRBJ2-5, with unresolved D. The CDR3 runs to 13 residues. Germline values: CDR1 SGHVS, CDR2 FQNEAQ. V lost 1 base and J 1 base, leaving 4 bases between the germline ends. The CDR3 nucleotides read TGTGCCAGCAGCTTAGTCACCCAAGAGACCCAGTACTTC. It specifies CASSLVTQETQYF.

This clone was seen more than once but under ten times. One end of the junction does not line up with germline, which may come from a read error. V and J are TRBV5-1 and TRBJ1-4; 7 nucleotides match TRBD1. CDR1 and CDR2 from the germline V gene are SGHRS and YFSETQ. This CDR3 has 15 residues. Here the CDR3 reads CASTLWGQFNEKLFF. The CDR3, as DNA: TGCGCCAGCACCTTGTGGGGACAGTTTAATGAAAAACTGTTTTTT.

The rearrangement links TRBV10-3 to TRBJ1-5; 9 bases line up with TRBD1. The CDR3 consists of 16 residues. Germline trimming cut 9 bases from V and 1 base from J; bases unmatched to any gene: 10. Germline CDR1 and CDR2: ENHRY and SYGVKD. The chain's CDR3 is CAIGTGISRSNQPQHF. The CDR3, as DNA: TGTGCCATTGGGACAGGGATTAGTAGAAGCAATCAGCCCCAGCATTTT.

The chain combines TRBV9 with TRBJ2-7; D ambiguous. This CDR3 contains 12 residues. Germline CDR1 is SGDLS and CDR2 is YYNGEE. V dropped 0 bases and J dropped 6 bases, with 7 bases sitting between them. CDR3 protein: CASSVGRSEQYF. CDR3 DNA sequence: TGTGCCAGCAGCGTAGGGCGGAGCGAGCAGTACTTC.

The chain carries TRBV6-5 and TRBJ2-3; D unresolved. V dropped 4 bases and J dropped 3 bases, with 2 bases sitting between them. The germline V gene has CDR1 MNHEY and CDR2 SVGAGI. The CDR3 extends over 11 amino acids. CDR3 nucleotides: TGTGCCAGCAGTTCTACAGATACGCAGTATTTT. It codes for CASSSTDTQYF.

The gene calls are TRBV7-2 and TRBJ2-7; tentatively, D is TRBD1 (5 bases). This CDR3 has 14 amino acids. The V and J ends lost 1 base and 4 bases respectively, with 11 bases between them. Per germline, CDR1 SGHTA and CDR2 FQGNSA. This CDR3 is CASSLVGVRYEQYF. The CDR3 DNA reads TGTGCCAGCAGCTTAGTAGGGGTCCGATACGAGCAGTACTTC.

J is TRBJ2-1 and V is TRBV4-1, with no clear D. The CDR3 is 14 residues long. Between the trimmed V and J ends, which lost 6 bases and 9 bases, there was a span of 18 bases. The germline CDR1 and CDR2 sequences are MGHRA and YSYEKL. CDR3 nucleotides: TGCGCCAGCAGAGGTTGGTCCCGGCCTGGTGAGCAGTTCTTC. This codes for CASRGWSRPGEQFF.

This sequence joins TRBV10-3 and TRBJ2-7, with D maybe TRBD2 (6 bases). Trimming stripped 8 bases from V and 6 bases from J, with 14 bases between. CDR3 size: 12 residues. Germline V gene lookup returns CDR1 ENHRY and CDR2 SYGVKD. The CDR3 loop reads CAIRRGLAEQYF. In nucleotides, the CDR3 is TGTGCCATCCGAAGGGGACTGGCCGAGCAGTACTTC.

This chain connects TRBV5-1 to TRBJ2-7, with D maybe TRBD2 (5 bases). Trimming removed 9 bases at V and 5 bases at J, with 18 bases between. This CDR3 has 13 residues. Looked up from germline, CDR1 is SGHRS and CDR2 is YFSETQ. The CDR3 loop is CATKTGVGDEQYF. The CDR3 DNA is TGCGCCACCAAAACCGGGGTAGGAGACGAGCAGTACTTC.

This chain links TRBV5-1 with TRBJ2-2; D not certain. Germline CDR1 reads SGHRS; CDR2 reads YFSETQ. The CDR3 loop spans 15 amino acids. Trimming stripped 3 bases from V and 4 bases from J, with 13 bases between. The CDR3 protein is CASSSVIQGTGELFF. CDR3 DNA sequence: TGCGCCAGCAGCTCCGTTATCCAAGGCACCGGGGAGCTGTTTTTT.

The V and J genes are TRBV7-9 and TRBJ2-1, with D uncertain. V was clipped by 2 bases and J by 4 bases, with 9 bases between them. Germline V gene sequence: CDR1 SEHNR, CDR2 FQNEAQ (reference sequence). The CDR3 contains 14 residues. CDR3 protein: CASSLLAGYNEQFF. DNA for the CDR3: TGTGCCAGCAGCTTACTGGCAGGATACAATGAGCAGTTCTTC.

V gene TRBV7-2 combines with J gene TRBJ1-2, with D perhaps matching TRBD1 (5 bases). This CDR3 contains 19 residues. Trimming took off 1 base at V and 4 bases at J, with 25 bases between the two ends. Germline V gene sequence: CDR1 SGHTA, CDR2 FQGNSA. CDR3 loop: CASSLVDLSSTDFLYGYTF. CDR3 bases: TGTGCCAGCAGCTTAGTAGATCTTTCCTCGACAGACTTTCTCTATGGCTACACCTTC.